The sample holds a few counts of the clone carrying this T cell receptor (beta chain). Antigen specificity is unknown. The data were taken from a study of regulatory T cells in long-lasting Graves disease. Study-level information: The study counted Graves' disease as persistent given over 5 years of antithyroid drugs and positive TSH receptor antibodies. Regarding the study as a whole: Persistent disease preferred TRBV28, TRBJ1-2 and TRBJ2-5. TCR diversity was lower in persistent Graves' patients (versus newly diagnosed ones).

CDR1 and CDR2 from the germline V gene are SGHRS and YFSETQ. Trimming shortened V by 7 bases and J by 1 base, and 8 bases separated the two germline ends. The CDR3 totals 12 residues. Libraries of TCR beta came from iRepertoire HTBI primers plus Arm-PCR of CDR3 regions. TCRdb re-derived calls from the multiplex PCR reads in MiXCR, one entry per CDR3 protein. The data contain roughly 400,000 distinct CDR3 sequences, roughly 23% of them singletons. The sample's time point: persistent/refractory GD, antithyroid drugs over 5 years with positive TRAb. The TCR library used RNA extracted from PBMCs. Sequences were derived from peripheral blood mononuclear cells (PBMCs), sampled when the disease was refractory, from a patient treated with antithyroid drugs. This receptor was taken from a female donor with Graves disease. The chain recombines TRBV5-1 with TRBJ2-5, with D maybe TRBD1 (6 bases). CDR3 residues: CASRDTQETQYF. CDR3 bases: TGCGCCAGCCGGGACACCCAAGAGACCCAGTACTTC.